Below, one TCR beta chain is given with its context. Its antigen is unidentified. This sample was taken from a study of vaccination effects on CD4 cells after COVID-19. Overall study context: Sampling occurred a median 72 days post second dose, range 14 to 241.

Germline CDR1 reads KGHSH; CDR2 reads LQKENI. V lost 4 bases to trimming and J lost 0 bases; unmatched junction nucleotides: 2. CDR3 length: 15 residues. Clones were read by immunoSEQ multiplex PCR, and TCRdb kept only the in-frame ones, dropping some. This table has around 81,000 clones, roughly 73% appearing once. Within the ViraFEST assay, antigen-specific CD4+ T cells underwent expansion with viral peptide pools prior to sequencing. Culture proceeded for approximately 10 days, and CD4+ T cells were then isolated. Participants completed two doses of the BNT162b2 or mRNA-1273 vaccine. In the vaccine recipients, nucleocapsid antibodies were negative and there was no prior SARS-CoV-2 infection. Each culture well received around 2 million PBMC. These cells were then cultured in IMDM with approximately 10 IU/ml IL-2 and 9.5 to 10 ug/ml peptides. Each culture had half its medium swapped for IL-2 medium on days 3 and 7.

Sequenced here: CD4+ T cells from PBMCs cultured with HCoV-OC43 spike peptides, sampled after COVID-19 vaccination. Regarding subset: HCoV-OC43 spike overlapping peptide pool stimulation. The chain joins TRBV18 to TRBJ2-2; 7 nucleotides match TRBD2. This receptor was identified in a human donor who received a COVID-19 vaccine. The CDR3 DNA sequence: TGTGCCAGCTCACGCGGGGGAACGAACACCGGGGAGCTGTTTTTT. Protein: CASSRGGTNTGELFF.